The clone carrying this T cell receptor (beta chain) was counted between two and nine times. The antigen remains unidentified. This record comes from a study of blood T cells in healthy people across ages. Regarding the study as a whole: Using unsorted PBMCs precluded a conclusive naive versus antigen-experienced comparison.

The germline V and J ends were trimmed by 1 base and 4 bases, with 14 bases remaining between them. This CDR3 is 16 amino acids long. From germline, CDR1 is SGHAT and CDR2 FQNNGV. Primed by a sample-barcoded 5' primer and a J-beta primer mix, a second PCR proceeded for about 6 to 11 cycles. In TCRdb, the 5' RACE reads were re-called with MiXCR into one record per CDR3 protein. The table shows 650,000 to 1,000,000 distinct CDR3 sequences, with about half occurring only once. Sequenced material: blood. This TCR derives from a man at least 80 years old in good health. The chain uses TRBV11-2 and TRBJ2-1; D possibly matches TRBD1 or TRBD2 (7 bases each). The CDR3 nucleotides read TGTGCCAGCAGCTTAGTGACAGGGAGGGCGTACAATGAGCAGTTCTTC. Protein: CASSLVTGRAYNEQFF.